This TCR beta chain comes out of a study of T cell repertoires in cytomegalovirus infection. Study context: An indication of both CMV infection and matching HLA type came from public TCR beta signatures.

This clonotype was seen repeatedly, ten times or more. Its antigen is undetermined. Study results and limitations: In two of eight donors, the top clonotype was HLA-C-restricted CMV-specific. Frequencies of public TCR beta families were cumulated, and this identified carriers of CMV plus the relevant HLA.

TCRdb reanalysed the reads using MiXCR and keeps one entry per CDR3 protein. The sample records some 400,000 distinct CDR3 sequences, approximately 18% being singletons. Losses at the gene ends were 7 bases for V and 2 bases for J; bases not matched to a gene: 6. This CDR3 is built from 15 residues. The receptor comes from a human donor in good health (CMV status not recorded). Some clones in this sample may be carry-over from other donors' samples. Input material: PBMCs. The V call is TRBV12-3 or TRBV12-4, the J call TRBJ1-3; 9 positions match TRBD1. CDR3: CASKPGQGAGNTIYF. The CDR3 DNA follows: TGTGCCAGCAAGCCGGGACAGGGAGCTGGAAACACCATATATTTT.